Below are 3 T cell receptor beta chains sequenced from a single sample in a study of T cell responses to AZD1222 COVID-19 vaccine. Using immunoSEQ multiplex PCR, the repertoire was profiled, and TCRdb retains in-frame clones only, with some absent. The sample records roughly 150,000 clones, 85% to 95% being singletons. The sequencing used peripheral blood, collected on day 0 of AZD1222 vaccination. These receptors originate from an adult in good health.

The chain links TRBV6-2 or TRBV6-3 to TRBJ1-3; D is unclear. V was shortened by 5 bases and J by 0 bases, with 17 bases between the two germline ends. The CDR3 loop spans 17 amino acids. Per the germline V gene, CDR1 is MNHEY and CDR2 is SVGEGT. CDR3 sequence (DNA): TGTGCCAGCAGTCCATCTTCAAAGTACCTCTCTGGAAACACCATATATTTT. This translates into CASSPSSKYLSGNTIYF.

The V gene is TRBV6-2 or TRBV6-3, the J gene TRBJ1-1, with 8 bases fitting TRBD1. CDR1 and CDR2 (germline): MNHEY, SVGEGT. With 0 bases clipped from V and 5 bases from J, the junction kept 5 bases outside the gene matches. The CDR3 has 15 amino acids. CDR3 DNA sequence: TGTGCCAGCAGTTACTCGACAACAGGGGGGACTGAAGCTTTCTTT. Translation gives CASSYSTTGGTEAFF.

The genes are TRBV21-1 and TRBJ1-5; the D call in the table, TRBD1, was not verified against the DNA. TRBV21-1 constitutes a pseudogene. CDR3 length: 15 amino acids. The CDR3 DNA reads TGTGCCAGCAGCGCTCTGGGACACATCAATCGGCCCCAGCATTTT. This encodes CASSALGHINRPQHF.